The next 15 T cell receptor beta chains were all read from a single sample in a study of shared clonotypes between healthy human individuals. Only in-frame clones appear in the TCRdb table, and some are missing; sequencing was by immunoSEQ multiplex PCR. The sample consists of millions of clones, approximately 94% of them appearing once. The sequenced sample consisted of naive CD4+ T cells sorted from blood. The subset here: CD45RA+ positively selected. Receptors originate from a man younger than 30 in good health.

This clone has just a few counts. J is TRBJ1-5 and V is TRBV19; D gene ambiguous. Trimming shortened V by 4 bases and J by 1 base, and 11 bases separated the two germline ends. Germline-derived CDR1 and CDR2 are LNHDA and SQIVND (reference sequence). This CDR3 is 15 amino acids long. CDR3 in DNA: TGTGCCAGTAGTAATGTCGGGATAAGCAATCAGCCCCAGCATTTT. Its translation: CASSNVGISNQPQHF.

This clone was detected only once. V usage is TRBV18 and J usage is TRBJ2-7; TRBD1 might be the D (5 bases). The CDR3 contains 15 residues. The ends were cut back, 5 bases at V and 0 bases at J, with 14 bases in the middle. Germline assignment: CDR1 KGHSH and CDR2 LQKENI. CDR3 sequence (DNA): TGTGCCAGCTCATCCGGGTCAGGGCCCTCCTACGAGCAGTACTTC. Translated, it gives CASSSGSGPSYEQYF.

This sequence joins TRBV18 and TRBJ1-1; D gene ambiguous. The V end lost 5 bases, the J end lost 0 bases, and 10 bases lay between the germline ends. The CDR3 extends over 14 amino acids. From germline, CDR1 is KGHSH and CDR2 LQKENI. The CDR3 reads CASSAAPMNTEAFF. The CDR3 coding sequence is TGTGCCAGCTCAGCAGCCCCGATGAACACTGAAGCTTTCTTT.

The count of this clone is one. The CDR3 DNA reads TGTGCCAGCAGTGCTAACCTGGGGGGGTATGGCTACACCTTC. Residues: CASSANLGGYGYTF. This sequence joins TRBV6-1 and TRBJ1-2, with a tentative D call TRBD1 (5 bases). The CDR3 consists of 14 residues. V was pared by 4 bases and J by 5 bases, with 14 bases between. CDR1 and CDR2 from the germline V gene are MNHNS and SASEGT.

The chain joins TRBV2 to TRBJ1-5; TRBD1 is a possible D gene (6 bases). Germline V gene sequence: CDR1 SNHLY, CDR2 FYNNEI. V was clipped by 7 bases and J by 9 bases, with 16 bases between them. The CDR3 contains 13 residues. The DNA for the CDR3 is TGTGCCAGCATCGCGGACAGCCTATCGCCCCAGCATTTT. Translating gives CASIADSLSPQHF.

The chain couples TRBV7-2 to TRBJ2-1, with 7 bases matching TRBD2. V shed 0 bases and J 7 bases; nucleotides not matched to a gene: 9. The CDR3 runs to 16 residues. The germline V gene encodes CDR1 SGHTA and CDR2 FQGNSA. CDR3 bases: TGTGCCAGCAGCTTAGCAAGTGCATGGGGGGGGAATGAGCAGTTCTTC. It yields the protein CASSLASAWGGNEQFF.

CDR3 coding DNA: TGTGCCAGCAGTTACGGACAGGGCCTCTACAATGAGCAGTTCTTC. Translation gives CASSYGQGLYNEQFF. V usage is TRBV27 and J usage is TRBJ2-1, with 8 bases identical to TRBD1. This CDR3 contains 15 residues. Trimming cost V 4 bases and J 3 bases; bases outside gene matches: 5. Germline V gene data show CDR1 as MNHEY and CDR2 as SMNVEV (reference sequence).

The rearrangement joins TRBV6-1 to TRBJ1-1; D unresolved. CDR1 is MNHNS and CDR2 is SASEGT in the germline V gene. The CDR3 has 12 residues. The germline V and J ends were trimmed by 6 bases and 6 bases, with 11 bases remaining between them. The CDR3 DNA reads TGTGCCAGCAGCCTTGGGCGCGCTGAAGCTTTCTTT. It codes for CASSLGRAEAFF.

As for this clone: Other DNA sequences in the same sample also yield this CDR3. This chain connects TRBV10-3 to TRBJ2-7; D not certain. Between the trimmed V and J ends, which lost 4 bases and 4 bases, there was a span of 8 bases. CDR3 length: 12 residues. CDR1 is ENHRY and CDR2 is SYGVKD in the germline V gene. Written as DNA, the CDR3 is TGTGCCATCAGTGGGGGATCATACGAGCAGTACTTC. Translating gives CAISGGSYEQYF.

Notes on this clone: This sample also contains other DNA sequences that code for the same CDR3. The V gene is TRBV5-1, the J gene TRBJ2-2, with a possible D match to TRBD2 (6 bases). This CDR3 comprises 14 residues. Germline V gene sequence: CDR1 SGHRS, CDR2 YFSETQ. The V end was cut by 0 bases, the J end by 7 bases, with 10 bases between. The CDR3 DNA sequence: TGCGCCAGCAGCTTGGACGGGGGAGGCGGGGAGCTGTTTTTT. This gives the protein CASSLDGGGGELFF.

The chain is built from TRBV27 and TRBJ1-2, with D perhaps matching TRBD1 (6 bases). The V gene lost 6 bases and the J gene lost 3 bases, with 14 bases spanning the gap. The CDR3 covers 14 residues. CDR1 is MNHEY and CDR2 is SMNVEV in the germline V gene (reference sequence). The CDR3 DNA reads TGTGCCAGCAGACTCCGGGGGCCATACTATGGCTACACCTTC. It is translated as CASRLRGPYYGYTF.

This rearrangement joins TRBV5-1 to TRBJ2-1; the D is unclear. V gave up 1 base and J gave up 7 bases, with 15 bases separating them. The germline V gene has CDR1 SGHRS and CDR2 YFSETQ. The CDR3 runs 15 residues. The CDR3 sequence: CASSLRQEIGNEQFF. DNA of the CDR3: TGCGCCAGCAGCTTGCGGCAGGAGATCGGGAATGAGCAGTTCTTC.

This clone has only one observation. The chain employs TRBV6-5 and TRBJ2-1, with 14 bases that match TRBD2. Losses at the gene ends were 2 bases for V and 3 bases for J; bases not matched to a gene: 0. This CDR3 has 16 residues. The germline CDR1 and CDR2 sequences are MNHEY and SVGAGI. CDR3 coding DNA: TGTGCCAGCAGTTACGGGACTAGCGGGGGCTACAATGAGCAGTTCTTC. This gives the protein CASSYGTSGGYNEQFF.

This chain links TRBV7-9 with TRBJ2-1; D remains unclear. The CDR3 contains 11 residues. CDR1 is SEHNR, CDR2 FQNEAQ, per germline (reference sequence). Trimming stripped 7 bases from V and 4 bases from J, with 5 bases between. The CDR3 region is CASTRYNEQFF. CDR3 bases: TGTGCCAGCACGAGGTACAATGAGCAGTTCTTC.

The J gene is TRBJ1-2, the V gene TRBV2; D is possibly TRBD1 (5 bases). Germline V CDR1 and CDR2: SNHLY, FYNNEI. This CDR3 has 15 amino acids. Trimming cost V 5 bases and J 4 bases, with 17 bases left between them. The CDR3 here is CASSSGMGGSYGYTF. The CDR3 nucleotides are TGTGCCAGCAGTTCAGGGATGGGAGGGAGCTATGGCTACACCTTC.